This is a list of T cell receptor beta chains from one sample in a study of CD8 T cells in ankylosing spondylitis. In TCRdb, the 5' RACE reads were re-called with MiXCR into one record per CDR3 protein. This table has about 500,000 distinct CDR3 sequences, approximately 12% appearing once. Source material: blood, either unsorted or a sorted T cell fraction (not recorded which). Receptor source: a male donor with ankylosing spondylitis. Each CDR3 is given with its conserved first and last residue.

TRBJ2-2 | TRBV11-3 | CASSSGQGGAGELFF
TRBJ2-5 | TRBV28 | CASSTGTSGVQETQYF
TRBJ2-5 | TRBV21-1 | CASSKAVPETQYF
TRBJ1-5 | TRBV20-1 | CSARYGQGGQPQHF
TRBJ2-2 | TRBV10-3 | CAISVAGTGSPGELFF
TRBJ2-3 | TRBV10-3 | CAISSGRASSTDTQYF
TRBJ2-7 | TRBV20-1 | CSARDGRGKLASYEQYF
TRBJ2-7 | TRBV11-2 | CASSSSGGNEQYF
TRBJ2-3 | TRBV7-2 | CASSLPITSFTDTQYF
TRBJ2-7 | TRBV7-2 | CASSFKGEGSYEQYF
TRBJ2-2 | TRBV20-1 | CGGSLNTGELFF
TRBJ1-2 | TRBV12-3/TRBV12-4 | CASSLGDRTGNYGYTF
TRBJ2-3 | TRBV7-2 | CASSLDPDTQYF
TRBJ2-1 | TRBV20-1 | CSARSPLAGGYNEQFF
TRBJ2-3 | TRBV5-1 | CASSDDSTDTQYF
TRBJ2-4 | TRBV3-1 | CASSPDRAHIQYF
TRBJ1-5 | TRBV3-1 | CASSQEGYVNQPQHF
TRBJ2-1 | TRBV19 | CASSIQVNVNEQFF
TRBJ2-1 | TRBV2 | CASSGTRVYNEQFF
TRBJ2-1 | TRBV9 | CASSVGVGNEQFF
TRBJ1-2 | TRBV5-1 | CASSSDTQGGYGYTF
TRBJ2-1 | TRBV11-2 | CASSLEGVPLPQFF
TRBJ1-1 | TRBV5-1 | CASSTPGLGGTLNTEAFF
TRBJ1-1 | TRBV10-1 | CASSEDRAGNTEAFF
TRBJ2-7 | TRBV28 | CASSPPGTGNYEQYF
TRBJ2-6 | TRBV11-2 | CASSRTEWANVLTF
TRBJ1-5 | TRBV19 | CASSMSLNSNQPQHF
TRBJ2-7 | TRBV20-1 | CSPKGASAYEQYF
TRBJ2-5 | TRBV6-1 | CASSKDRDTSETQYF
TRBJ2-1 | TRBV2 | CASSEAPGTSGTGSYNEQFF
TRBJ2-7 | TRBV15 | CATGRLLYDEQYF
TRBJ2-2 | TRBV7-8 | CASSSLAGPNTGELFF
TRBJ2-2 | TRBV3-1 | CASSRALGAANTGELFF
TRBJ1-6 | TRBV27 | CASSLTFRNNSPLHF
TRBJ2-2 | TRBV7-8 | CASSLESGDPTGELFF
TRBJ2-2 | TRBV11-1 | CASSPGVTGELFF
TRBJ1-1 | TRBV5-1 | CASSVQGFEAFF
TRBJ2-5 | TRBV4-2 | CASSLAGEGEETQYF
TRBJ1-1 | TRBV5-5 | CASSHGTWDTEAFF
TRBJ1-1 | TRBV20-1 | CSARVFGQGATEAFF
TRBJ2-3 | TRBV3-1 | CASSRRGRAGFESTDTQYF
TRBJ2-1 | TRBV4-2 | CASSPLLDVGTDDEQFF
TRBJ2-7 | TRBV6-1 | CASGGGVSRRWAYEQYF
TRBJ2-1 | TRBV24-1 | CATSAKRGSSYNEQFF
TRBJ2-3 | TRBV20-1 | CSALPGETPTDTQYF
TRBJ2-2 | TRBV5-1 | CASSLETPREWNTGELFF
TRBJ2-2 | TRBV9 | CASSAGAISNTGELFF
TRBJ2-3 | TRBV5-1 | CASSGGDGSRTDTQYF
TRBJ1-2 | TRBV20-1 | CSAMLDPDRALGYTF
TRBJ2-1 | TRBV4-1 | CASSQDLGLAASSYNEQFF
TRBJ2-3 | TRBV29-1 | CSVGGLAGGNTDTQYF
TRBJ2-4 | TRBV11-2 | CASSSRLAKNIQYF
TRBJ2-3 | TRBV29-1 | CSVATEFLADTQYF
TRBJ2-1 | TRBV12-3/TRBV12-4 | CASSFQGGQGEQFF